This record covers a single TCR beta chain. Clones were sequenced by immunoSEQ multiplex PCR, and TCRdb holds only the in-frame ones, with some missing. The sample holds roughly 60,000 clones, 65% to 80% seen once. This sample stems from a study of T cell responses to AZD1222 COVID-19 vaccine. The trim removed 3 bases at V and 0 bases at J, leaving 4 bases unmatched. The length of the CDR3 is 16 residues. Germline V gene lookup returns CDR1 KGHSH and CDR2 LQKENI. The TCR originated in an adult who received the AZD1222 COVID-19 vaccine. The input for sequencing was peripheral blood, taken 28 days after the second AZD1222 dose. This chain uses TRBV18 with TRBJ1-3; 8 nucleotides line up with TRBD1. The CDR3 sequence is CASSPTGGHSGNTIYF. The CDR3 coding sequence is TGTGCCAGCTCACCTACAGGGGGACACTCTGGAAACACCATATATTTT. Combining the CDR3 with reference TRBV18 and TRBJ1-3 gives the whole variable domain NAGVMQNPRHLVRRRGQEARLRCSPMKGHSHVYWYRQLPEEGLKFMVYLQKENIIDESGMPKERFSAEFPKEGPSILRIQQVVRGDSAAYFCASSPTGGHSGNTIYFGEGSWLTVV.